These 28 T cell receptor beta chains were sequenced from one sample in a study of T cells in women clearing cervical HPV infection. The protocol was immunoSEQ multiplex PCR, while the TCRdb copy is restricted to in-frame clones and leaves out a portion. The listing contains 20,000 to 25,000 clones. Sequenced material: blood buffy coat. These receptor sequences come from a woman between 18 and 70 years old with a cervical HPV16 infection that either progressed to CIN3+ or cleared (not recorded which).

The sequenced part of the CDR3 DNA is TGTGCCAGCAGCCAATCTTCAGGGCCCAATGAG. Its protein product is CASSQSSGPNE. In full, the CDR3 reads CASSQSSGPNEQFF. The V and J genes are TRBV7-2 and TRBJ2-1; a weak D match, TRBD1 (5 bases). Read coverage stops 3 residues before the CDR3 terminus; the germline J gene supplies the remainder. The V end lost 5 bases, the J end lost 6 bases, and 14 bases lay between the germline ends. The CDR3 runs 14 residues. Germline V gene lookup returns CDR1 SGHTA and CDR2 FQGNSA. The variable domain in full, completed from reference TRBV7-2 and TRBJ2-1, reads GAGVSQSPSNKVTEKGKDVELRCDPISGHTALYWYRQSLGQGLEFLIYFQGNSAPDKSGLPSDRFSAERTGGSVSTLTIQRTQQEDSAVYLCASSQSSGPNEQFFGPGTRLTVL.

As to this clone: Read data end 3 residues before the CDR3 end; the end is taken from the germline J gene. The chain combines TRBV11-2 with TRBJ2-1; D remains ambiguous. The CDR3 spans 15 residues. Per the germline V gene, CDR1 is SGHAT and CDR2 is FQNNGV. Trimming pared 1 base from V and 2 bases from J, leaving 9 bases between. The CDR3 spells CASSLVAGTYNEQFF. CDR3 DNA (partial): TGTGCCAGCAGCTTAGTCGCCGGTACCTACAATGAG.

The covered CDR3 bases are TGTGCCAGCAGTTTTAATTGGGGGGGCGATGCTGACAATGAG. Its protein is CASSFNWGGDADNE. The full-length CDR3 reads as CASSFNWGGDADNEQFF. This sequence joins TRBV12-3 or TRBV12-4 and TRBJ2-1, with a weak D call TRBD2 (7 bases). Read data end 3 residues before the CDR3 end; the end is taken from the germline J gene. This CDR3 has 17 amino acids. The germline V and J ends were trimmed by 3 bases and 5 bases, with 20 bases remaining between them.

With regard to this clone: Read data end 3 residues before the CDR3 end; the end is taken from the germline J gene. The V gene is TRBV20-1, the J gene TRBJ2-1; 8 positions agree with TRBD1. V shed 5 bases, J shed 5 bases, and the junction held 8 bases outside the gene matches. The V gene's germline CDR1 is DFQATT and CDR2 SNEGSKA (reference sequence). The CDR3 has 14 amino acids. CDR3 DNA, as far as it was read: TGCAGTGCTGTTGACCCGACAGGGGACAATGAG. It is translated as CSAVDPTGDNE. The full CDR3 protein reads CSAVDPTGDNEQFF.

Comment on this clone: The sequenced fragment ends 3 residues before the CDR3 boundary, so the rest is inferred from the germline J gene. This rearrangement joins TRBV28 to TRBJ2-6; D is ambiguous. Trimming pared 5 bases from V and 3 bases from J, leaving 5 bases between. This CDR3 has 13 amino acids. Germline lookup yields CDR1 MDHEN and CDR2 SYDVKM. Incomplete CDR3 DNA: TGTGCCAGCAGTCAGAGTGGGGCCAACGTC. It codes for CASSQSGANV. In full, the CDR3 reads CASSQSGANVLTF.

In regard to this clone: The read terminates 3 residues ahead of where the CDR3 ends, so the germline J gene completes it. The chain links TRBV19 to TRBJ2-7; possible D gene TRBD1, 6 bases. With 1 base removed from V and 0 bases from J, the gap between germline ends came to 10 bases. The CDR3 totals 15 residues. Germline CDR1 LNHDA, CDR2 SQIVND (reference sequence). The sequenced part of the CDR3 DNA is TGTGCCAGTAGTATAGGCGGCAGGGGCTCCTACGAG. Amino acids: CASSIGGRGSYE. The complete CDR3 sequence is CASSIGGRGSYEQYF.

With regard to this clone: Germline is not matched at one junction end, which may reflect a read error. The read ends 3 residues before the CDR3 terminus; that terminus is restored from the germline J gene. The chain couples TRBV18 to TRBJ1-3; maybe TRBD1 (5 bases). The CDR3 is made up of 14 amino acids. CDR1 and CDR2 (germline): KGHSH, LQKENI. The CDR3 protein is CASSPRGSGNTIYF. CDR3 bases read: TGTGCCAGCTCACCACGGGGCTCTGGAAACACA. Variable domain in full (rest from reference TRBV18 and TRBJ1-3): NAGVMQNPRHLVRRRGQEARLRCSPMKGHSHVYWYRQLPEEGLKFMVYLQKENIIDESGMPKERFSAEFPKEGPSILRIQQVVRGDSAAYFCASSPRGSGNTIYFGEGSWLTVV.

Details on this clone: With the read ending 3 residues before the CDR3 end, the germline J gene is used to fill in that end. The V gene is TRBV13, the J gene TRBJ2-7, with unresolved D. Germline CDR1 is PRHDT and CDR2 is FYEKMQ (reference sequence). The length of the CDR3 is 14 residues. Between the trimmed V and J ends, which lost 4 bases and 6 bases, there was a span of 16 bases. The CDR3 region is CASSSEGLTFEQYF. The DNA read from the CDR3 is TGTGCCAGCAGCTCGGAAGGGCTTACCTTCGAG.

On this clone: The missing CDR3 end, 3 residues past where the read stops, is filled in from the germline J gene. This chain links TRBV14 with TRBJ2-1; no reliable D call. Deletions cut 1 base from V and 8 bases from J, with 3 bases between. CDR3 size: 11 residues. Looked up from germline, CDR1 is SGHDN and CDR2 is FVKESK. CDR3 DNA, as far as it was read: TGTGCCAGCAGCCAAGTCTATGAG. Amino acid sequence: CASSQVYE. The full CDR3 is CASSQVYEQFF. The full variable domain, its missing parts supplied by reference TRBV14 and TRBJ2-1, is EAGVTQFPSHSVIEKGQTVTLRCDPISGHDNLYWYRRVMGKEIKFLLHFVKESKQDESGMPNNRFLAERTGGTYSTLKVQPAELEDSGVYFCASSQVYEQFFGPGTRLTVL.

Concerning this clone itself: The read finishes 3 residues shy of the CDR3 end, and the germline J gene is used to complete it. V and J are TRBV19 and TRBJ2-2, with a possible D match to TRBD1 (7 bases). Trimming left V 8 bases short and J 5 bases short, with 15 bases between. The germline gives CDR1 LNHDA, CDR2 SQIVND (reference sequence). CDR3 length: 14 amino acids. CDR3 amino acids: CASRGTARTGELFF. The DNA read from the CDR3 is TGTGCCAGTCGGGGGACAGCGAGAACCGGGGAG. Supplemented by reference TRBV19 and TRBJ2-2, the full variable domain reads DGGITQSPKYLFRKEGQNVTLSCEQNLNHDAMYWYRQDPGQGLRLIYYSQIVNDFQKGDIAEGYSVSREKKESFPLTVTSAQKNPTAFYLCASRGTARTGELFFGEGSRLTVL.

Turning to this clone: Read data end 3 residues before the CDR3 end; the end is taken from the germline J gene. The V call is TRBV7-2, the J call TRBJ1-2; D gene ambiguous. Germline CDR1 SGHTA, CDR2 FQGNSA. The CDR3 length is 13 residues. The sequenced CDR3 bases are TGTGCCAGCAGCCCGCGACTAGCCCATGAC. Translation gives CASSPRLAHD. The CDR3 reads in full as CASSPRLAHDYTF.

Comments on this clone: Read data end 3 residues before the CDR3 end; the end is taken from the germline J gene. The chain employs TRBV13 and TRBJ2-1; 9 bases are shared with TRBD2. Losses at the gene ends were 3 bases for V and 8 bases for J; bases not matched to a gene: 8. Germline V CDR1 and CDR2: PRHDT, FYEKMQ (reference sequence). This CDR3 comprises 15 residues. The CDR3 DNA, read in part, is TGTGCCAGCAGCTTCCCGACTAGCGGAAGGGATGAG. Encoded protein: CASSFPTSGRDE. The complete CDR3 sequence is CASSFPTSGRDEQFF.

A note on this clone: The read finishes 3 residues shy of the CDR3 end, and the germline J gene is used to complete it. The chain uses TRBV29-1 and TRBJ1-1; TRBD1 is a possible D gene (6 bases). V gave up 7 bases and J gave up 1 base, with 13 bases separating them. In germline, CDR1 is SQVTM, CDR2 ANQGSEA. The CDR3 has 13 amino acids. The covered CDR3 bases are TGCAGCGGTTTACAGGGCCCGAACACTGAA. Its protein product is CSGLQGPNTE. The full-length CDR3 reads as CSGLQGPNTEAFF.

Points on this clone: Read data end 3 residues before the CDR3 end; the end is taken from the germline J gene. V usage is TRBV9 and J usage is TRBJ2-7, with a possible D match to TRBD1 (5 bases). The CDR3 runs to 15 residues. V gave up 0 bases and J gave up 3 bases, with 13 bases separating them. Germline V gene lookup returns CDR1 SGDLS and CDR2 YYNGEE. The CDR3 DNA, read in part, is TGTGCCAGCAGCGTAGCTCCCGACAGCCACTACGAG. The encoded protein is CASSVAPDSHYE. The whole CDR3 sequence reads CASSVAPDSHYEQYF. Drawing the rest from reference TRBV9 and TRBJ2-7, the complete variable domain is DSGVTQTPKHLITATGQRVTLRCSPRSGDLSVYWYQQSLDQGLQFLIQYYNGEERAKGNILERFSAQQFPDLHSELNLSSLELGDSALYFCASSVAPDSHYEQYFGPGTRLTVT.

With respect to this clone: The CDR3 is cut off 3 residues early in the read; its end comes from the germline J gene. The chain employs TRBV7-9 and TRBJ1-1; D might be TRBD1 (5 bases). The CDR3 runs to 13 residues. Per the germline V gene, CDR1 is SEHNR and CDR2 is FQNEAQ (reference sequence). V lost 5 bases and J 1 base, leaving 8 bases between the germline ends. CDR3: CASSRGQNTEAFF. Partial CDR3 DNA: TGTGCCAGCAGCCGAGGACAGAACACTGAA. The full variable domain, in which reference TRBV7-9 and TRBJ1-1 provide the parts outside the CDR3, is DTGVSQNPRHKITKRGQNVTFRCDPISEHNRLYWYRQTLGQGPEFLTYFQNEAQLEKSRLLSDRFSAERPKGSFSTLEIQRTEQGDSAMYLCASSRGQNTEAFFGQGTRLTVV.

Comments on this clone: The CDR3 end falls 3 residues outside the read, so it is completed with the germline J gene. V and J are TRBV30 and TRBJ2-2; D perhaps matches TRBD2 (6 bases). The CDR3 has 13 residues. Trimming took 3 bases from V and 5 from J, leaving 10 bases between them. Germline V gene lookup returns CDR1 GTSNPN and CDR2 SVGIG (reference sequence). The CDR3 sequence is CAWRRGGTGELFF. The covered CDR3 bases are TGTGCCTGGAGGCGGGGCGGGACCGGGGAG.

CDR3 in amino acids: CASSPGLAGIGVGAFF. The CDR3 DNA, read in part, is TGTGCCAGTAGTCCCGGACTAGCGGGAATCGGAGTGGGG. This chain connects TRBV19 to TRBJ1-1; D is unclear. The CDR3 end is not reached by the read, which stops 3 residues before it; the germline J gene fills it in. CDR1 is LNHDA, CDR2 SQIVND, per germline (reference sequence). The CDR3 totals 16 residues.

On this clone: The read is 3 residues too short to cover the CDR3 end, so that end is filled in from the germline J gene. V gene TRBV7-2 combines with J gene TRBJ2-2, with a possible D match to TRBD2 (5 bases). Per the germline V gene, CDR1 is SGHTA and CDR2 is FQGNSA. The V and J ends lost 4 bases and 5 bases respectively, with 14 bases between them. The CDR3 has 15 residues. CDR3 sequence reads: CASSSFPRGTGELFF. CDR3 DNA, as far as it was read: TGTGCCAGCAGCTCATTCCCCCGAGGGACCGGGGAG.

Details on this clone: The read finishes 3 residues shy of the CDR3 end, and the germline J gene is used to complete it. This chain uses TRBV19 with TRBJ1-2; D unresolved. The CDR3 extends over 16 amino acids. Germline values: CDR1 LNHDA, CDR2 SQIVND (reference sequence). The sequenced CDR3 bases are TGTGCCAGTAGTATACCCCACGGAGGCGGGAACTCCGAC. It codes for CASSIPHGGGNSD. The CDR3 as a whole reads CASSIPHGGGNSDYTF.

Concerning this clone: The sequence runs out 3 residues before the end of the CDR3; the remainder is reconstructed from the germline J gene. The rearrangement uses TRBV19 and TRBJ2-7; 8 bases are a match to TRBD2. CDR3 size: 14 residues. Germline-derived CDR1 and CDR2 are LNHDA and SQIVND (reference sequence). Trimming cost V 6 bases and J 4 bases; bases outside gene matches: 8. The CDR3 is CASRNSGKSYEQYF. CDR3 DNA (partial): TGTGCCAGTAGAAATAGCGGGAAAAGTTACGAG.

Remarks on this clone: The read ends 3 residues early relative to the CDR3; the germline J gene fills the gap. The gene calls are TRBV13 and TRBJ2-7; 9 positions agree with TRBD1. The trim removed 5 bases at V and 1 base at J, leaving 6 bases unmatched. The length of the CDR3 is 15 residues. Germline loops: CDR1 PRHDT, CDR2 FYEKMQ (reference sequence). CDR3 region: CASSEQGAGSYEQYF. CDR3 DNA (partial): TGTGCCAGCAGCGAACAGGGGGCGGGGTCCTACGAG.

This clone ranks as medium-sized in terms of frequency. The read falls 3 residues short of the CDR3 end, and the missing part is taken from the germline J gene. This chain connects TRBV6-2 or TRBV6-3 to TRBJ2-5, with TRBD1 matching over 8 bases. CDR3 size: 13 residues. The trim removed 2 bases at V and 5 bases at J, leaving 1 base unmatched. Germline assignment: CDR1 MNHEY and CDR2 SVGEGT. The CDR3 DNA, read in part, is TGTGCCAGCAGTTACAGACAGGGGGAGACC. Protein sequence: CASSYRQGET. The entire CDR3 protein is CASSYRQGETQYF.

Of note for this clone: The read falls 3 residues short of the CDR3 end, and the missing part is taken from the germline J gene. This chain connects TRBV19 to TRBJ2-6; 9 nucleotides line up with TRBD1. J was trimmed by 3 bases and V by 7 bases; bases with no gene match: 7. The CDR3 covers 16 residues. Germline lookup yields CDR1 LNHDA and CDR2 SQIVND (reference sequence). The CDR3 reads CASTNRGRGGANVLTF. The covered CDR3 bases are TGTGCCAGTACTAACAGGGGGCGGGGTGGGGCCAACGTC.

Details on this clone: The DNA ends 3 residues before the CDR3 does, and the rest of the CDR3 is filled in from the germline J gene. V gene TRBV11-2 combines with J gene TRBJ2-3, with 8 positions matching TRBD1. This CDR3 comprises 15 residues. CDR1 and CDR2 from the germline V gene are SGHAT and FQNNGV. The DNA read from the CDR3 is TGTGCCAGCAGCCGACAGGGGTTAGGGAATCAGCCG. Protein product: CASSRQGLGNQP. The whole CDR3 sequence is CASSRQGLGNQPQYF.

Note on this clone: Read sequence stops 3 residues before the CDR3 end, and the germline J gene provides the missing end. This sequence joins TRBV29-1 and TRBJ2-1; D remains ambiguous. Trimming stripped 3 bases from V and 7 bases from J, with 10 bases between. Germline-derived CDR1 and CDR2 are SQVTM and ANQGSEA. This CDR3 has 12 amino acids. The CDR3 DNA, read in part, is TGCAGCGTTGAGGTAGGGTCGAATGAG. Residues: CSVEVGSNE. The CDR3 reads in full as CSVEVGSNEQFF.

About this clone itself: The DNA ends 3 residues before the CDR3 does, and the rest of the CDR3 is filled in from the germline J gene. The chain recombines TRBV10-3 with TRBJ2-3; 7 bases match TRBD2. V trimming: 2 bases; J trimming: 2 bases; junction bases outside the gene matches: 1. This CDR3 has 14 amino acids. Germline V gives CDR1 ENHRY, CDR2 SYGVKD. The sequenced CDR3 bases are TGTGCCATCAGTGAGGGGACTATCACAGATACG. It yields the protein CAISEGTITDT. The full CDR3 is CAISEGTITDTQYF.

Regarding this clone: The CDR3 end falls 3 residues outside the read, so it is completed with the germline J gene. The V gene is TRBV19, the J gene TRBJ1-1; D is perhaps TRBD1 (5 bases). Germline V CDR1 and CDR2: LNHDA, SQIVND (reference sequence). The CDR3 contains 16 residues. The CDR3 region is CASSMSGTSGSRTAFF. Incomplete CDR3 DNA: TGTGCCAGTAGTATGTCCGGGACTAGCGGTTCTCGGACA.

With regard to this clone: The read terminates 3 residues before the CDR3 end, so the remaining end is supplied by the germline J gene. The chain couples TRBV19 to TRBJ2-3; possibly TRBD1 for D (6 bases). The CDR3 covers 14 residues. Germline-derived CDR1 and CDR2 are LNHDA and SQIVND (reference sequence). Incomplete CDR3 DNA: TGTGCCAGTAGTAGAACAGGGTTTCAAGAGACG. Protein: CASSRTGFQET. The whole CDR3 reads CASSRTGFQETQYF.